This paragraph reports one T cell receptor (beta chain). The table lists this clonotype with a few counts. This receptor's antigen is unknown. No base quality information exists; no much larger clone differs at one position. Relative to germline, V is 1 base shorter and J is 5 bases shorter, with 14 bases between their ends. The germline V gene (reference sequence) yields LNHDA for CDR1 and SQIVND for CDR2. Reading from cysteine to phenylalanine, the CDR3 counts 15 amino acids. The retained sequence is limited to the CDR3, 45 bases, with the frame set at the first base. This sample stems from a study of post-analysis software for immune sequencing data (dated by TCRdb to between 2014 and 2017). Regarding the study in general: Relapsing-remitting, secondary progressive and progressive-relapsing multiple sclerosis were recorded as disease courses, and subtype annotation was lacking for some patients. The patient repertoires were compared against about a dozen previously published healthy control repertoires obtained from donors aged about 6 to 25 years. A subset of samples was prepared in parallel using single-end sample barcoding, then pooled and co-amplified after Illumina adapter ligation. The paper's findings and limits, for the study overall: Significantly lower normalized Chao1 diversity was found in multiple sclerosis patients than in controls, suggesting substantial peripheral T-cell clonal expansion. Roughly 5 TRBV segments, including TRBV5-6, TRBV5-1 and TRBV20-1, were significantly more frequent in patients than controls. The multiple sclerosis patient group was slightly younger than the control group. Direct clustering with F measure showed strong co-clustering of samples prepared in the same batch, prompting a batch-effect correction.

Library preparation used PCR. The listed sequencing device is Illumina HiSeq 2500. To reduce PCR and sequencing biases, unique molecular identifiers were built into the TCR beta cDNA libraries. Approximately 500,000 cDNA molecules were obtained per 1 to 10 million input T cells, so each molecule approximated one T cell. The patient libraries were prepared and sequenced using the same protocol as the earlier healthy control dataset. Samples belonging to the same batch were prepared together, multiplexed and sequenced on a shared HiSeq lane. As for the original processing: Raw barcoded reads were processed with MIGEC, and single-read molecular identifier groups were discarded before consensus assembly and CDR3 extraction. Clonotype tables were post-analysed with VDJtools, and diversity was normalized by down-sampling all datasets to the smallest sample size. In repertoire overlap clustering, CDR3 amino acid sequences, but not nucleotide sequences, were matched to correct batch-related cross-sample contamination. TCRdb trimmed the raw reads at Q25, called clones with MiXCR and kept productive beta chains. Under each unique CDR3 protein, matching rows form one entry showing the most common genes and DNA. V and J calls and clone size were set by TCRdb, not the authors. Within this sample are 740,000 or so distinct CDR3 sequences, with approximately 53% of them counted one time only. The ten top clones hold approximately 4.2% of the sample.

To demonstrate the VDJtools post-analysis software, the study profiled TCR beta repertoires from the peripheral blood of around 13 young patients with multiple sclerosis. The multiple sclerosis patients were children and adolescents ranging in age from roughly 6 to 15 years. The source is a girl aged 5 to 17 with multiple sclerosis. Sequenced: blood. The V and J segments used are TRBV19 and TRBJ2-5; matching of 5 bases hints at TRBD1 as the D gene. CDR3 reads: CASSIGAVGVETQYF. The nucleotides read TGTGCCAGTAGTATAGGTGCGGTAGGGGTGGAGACCCAGTACTTC.